Following are 22 T cell receptor beta chains from one sample sequenced in a study of cytotoxic CD8 clonotypes in ibrutinib-treated CLL. Libraries were prepared by immunoSEQ multiplex PCR; TCRdb keeps only in-frame clonotypes and omits some of them. The sample includes hundreds of thousands of clones, 70% seen only once; the top ten take approximately 6.3%. Sequencing used PBMCs, obtained after 12 months of ibrutinib treatment. These receptor sequences come from a human donor with chronic lymphocytic leukemia.

V usage is TRBV7-8 and J usage is TRBJ2-1, with 7 bases fitting TRBD2. Germline V gene lookup returns CDR1 SGHVS and CDR2 FQNEAQ. Losses at the gene ends were 4 bases for V and 7 bases for J; bases not matched to a gene: 25. The CDR3 has 20 residues. CDR3 nucleotide sequence: TGTGCCAGCAGCTCCCCCCAAGGACAAGTTGGCGGGAGTTTAGGGAATGAGCAGTTCTTC. This sequence encodes CASSSPQGQVGGSLGNEQFF.

This clone came up once. The chain combines TRBV15 with TRBJ2-5, with 7 bases lining up with TRBD1. The CDR3 consists of 16 residues. From germline, CDR1 is LNHNV and CDR2 YYDKDF (reference sequence). V lost 0 bases, J lost 1 base, and 5 bases stayed unmatched. This chain's CDR3 is CATSRDIAGGQETQYF. As DNA, the CDR3 is TGTGCCACCAGCAGAGATATAGCAGGGGGCCAAGAGACCCAGTACTTC. Full variable domain (missing parts from reference TRBV15 and TRBJ2-5): DAMVIQNPRYQVTQFGKPVTLSCSQTLNHNVMYWYQQKSSQAPKLLFHYYDKDFNNEADTPDNFQSRRPNTSFCFLDIRSPGLGDTAMYLCATSRDIAGGQETQYFGPGTRLLVL.

The V and J genes are TRBV5-6 and TRBJ2-1, with unresolved D. Germline CDR1 SGHDT, CDR2 YYEEEE. Between the trimmed V and J ends, which lost 0 bases and 0 bases, there was a span of 7 bases. The CDR3 loop spans 15 amino acids. The CDR3 is CASSLGRFSYNEQFF. DNA for the CDR3: TGTGCCAGCAGCTTGGGAAGGTTCTCCTACAATGAGCAGTTCTTC.

Only a few counts were recorded for this clone. The rearrangement joins TRBV2 to TRBJ2-1; TRBD1 agrees at 9 bases. Germline values: CDR1 SNHLY, CDR2 FYNNEI. The junction had 7 bases not matched to a gene; V was cut back by 4 bases and J by 6 bases. This CDR3 region has 15 residues. CDR3 loop: CASSVGGTGSNEQFF. The CDR3 DNA reads TGTGCCAGCAGTGTGGGTGGGACAGGGTCCAATGAGCAGTTCTTC.

This clone was picked up a small number of times. The rearrangement joins TRBV6-6 to TRBJ2-3; D uncertain. This CDR3 has 12 residues. Germline values: CDR1 MNHNY, CDR2 SVGAGI (reference sequence). Deletions cut 8 bases from V and 2 bases from J, with 8 bases between. Here the CDR3 reads CASQEFTDTQYF. In DNA form, the CDR3 reads TGTGCCAGCCAGGAGTTCACAGATACGCAGTATTTT.

This rearrangement joins TRBV11-3 to TRBJ2-2; unclear D gene. Trimming cost V 1 base and J 6 bases, with 3 bases left between them. Germline CDR1 reads SGHNT; CDR2 reads YENEEA. The CDR3 length is 12 residues. The CDR3 DNA reads as TGTGCCAGCAGCTTAGGCTCCGGGGAGCTGTTTTTT. This codes for CASSLGSGELFF.

This clone was counted only a few times. This chain joins TRBV5-1 and TRBJ1-1, with unresolved D. Germline V gene lookup returns CDR1 SGHRS and CDR2 YFSETQ. Trimming pared 0 bases from V and 1 base from J, leaving 10 bases between. The CDR3 runs to 15 residues. The CDR3 DNA follows: TGCGCCAGCAGCTTGGAAGGGTTGGGGAACACTGAAGCTTTCTTT. This codes for CASSLEGLGNTEAFF.

The chain has TRBV11-2 and TRBJ1-6; D perhaps matches TRBD1 (6 bases). The CDR3 runs 15 residues. CDR1 SGHAT and CDR2 FQNNGV come from the germline V gene. Trimming removed 5 bases at V and 10 bases at J, with 18 bases between. The CDR3 sequence is CASSLLTGARSPLHF. The CDR3 DNA is TGTGCCAGCAGCCTTCTTACGGGGGCCCGGTCACCCCTCCACTTT.

The chain is built from TRBV29-1 and TRBJ1-2, with 8 bases lining up with TRBD1. V shed 7 bases and J 3 bases; nucleotides not matched to a gene: 10. This CDR3 comprises 14 residues. Germline CDR1 reads SQVTM; CDR2 reads ANQGSEA. The CDR3 reads CSALKGQAYYGYTF. The CDR3 nucleotides read TGCAGCGCCCTAAAGGGACAGGCCTACTATGGCTACACCTTC.

The J gene is TRBJ2-5, the V gene TRBV4-1, with 7 bases matching TRBD1. Germline V gives CDR1 MGHRA, CDR2 YSYEKL. CDR3 length: 14 amino acids. V lost 4 bases, J lost 4 bases, and 6 bases stayed unmatched. CDR3 sequence: CASSPTGVPETQYF. The CDR3 DNA is TGCGCCAGCAGCCCTACAGGGGTCCCAGAGACCCAGTACTTC.

A single count supports this clone. This chain joins TRBV7-9 and TRBJ2-5, with 7 bases identical to TRBD1. The CDR3 contains 18 residues. V shed 1 base and J 5 bases; nucleotides not matched to a gene: 16. Germline CDR1 reads SEHNR; CDR2 reads FQNEAQ (reference sequence). The CDR3 protein is CASSLGGGQADGRETQYF. DNA for the CDR3: TGTGCCAGCAGCTTAGGGGGTGGACAGGCCGACGGTCGGGAGACCCAGTACTTC. The full variable domain, its missing parts supplied by reference TRBV7-9 and TRBJ2-5, is DTGVSQNPRHKITKRGQNVTFRCDPISEHNRLYWYRQTLGQGPEFLTYFQNEAQLEKSRLLSDRFSAERPKGSFSTLEIQRTEQGDSAMYLCASSLGGGQADGRETQYFGPGTRLLVL.

The V gene is TRBV5-1, the J gene TRBJ2-3, with D perhaps matching TRBD1 (6 bases). Germline CDR1 reads SGHRS; CDR2 reads YFSETQ. CDR3 size: 15 residues. V lost 1 base and J lost 0, with 9 bases in between. This CDR3 is CASSLTGLSTDTQYF. CDR3 in DNA: TGCGCCAGCAGCTTGACAGGGCTTAGCACAGATACGCAGTATTTT.

The chain links TRBV10-3 to TRBJ2-7, with 12 nucleotides matching TRBD1. Trimming at V came to 6 bases and at J to 4 bases, leaving 4 bases not matched to a gene. CDR1 and CDR2 from the germline V gene are ENHRY and SYGVKD. The length of the CDR3 is 14 residues. The CDR3 nucleotides read TGTGCCATCAGGCCGGGACAGGGGGCGTACGAGCAGTACTTC. It is translated as CAIRPGQGAYEQYF.

The chain has TRBV30 and TRBJ2-7; unclear D gene. CDR3 length equals 14 residues. The ends were cut back, 3 bases at V and 0 bases at J, with 12 bases in the middle. The germline V gene has CDR1 GTSNPN and CDR2 SVGIG (reference sequence). The CDR3 is CAWRRQPSSYEQYF. CDR3 nucleotide sequence: TGTGCCTGGAGACGGCAGCCAAGCTCCTACGAGCAGTACTTC.

The chain recombines TRBV7-2 with TRBJ2-1; 9 bases are a match to TRBD2. The CDR3 spans 16 residues. Trimming took 5 bases from V and 7 from J; bases not matched to a gene: 12. CDR1 and CDR2 from the germline V gene are SGHTA and FQGNSA. This CDR3 is CASSPQGGLARNEQFF. The CDR3 coding sequence is TGTGCCAGCAGCCCCCAGGGTGGACTAGCGCGAAATGAGCAGTTCTTC.

This clone showed up just a few times. The chain recombines TRBV7-9 with TRBJ1-2, with 7 nucleotides matching TRBD1. Germline V gene data show CDR1 as SEHNR and CDR2 as FQNEAQ (reference sequence). The CDR3 is made up of 14 amino acids. V was clipped by 5 bases and J by 4 bases; unmatched bases: 7. The CDR3 protein is CASSPRTGIYGYTF. CDR3 sequence (DNA): TGTGCCAGCAGCCCGCGGACAGGAATCTATGGCTACACCTTC.

This sequence joins TRBV18 and TRBJ1-3, with D tentatively TRBD1 (5 bases). From germline, CDR1 is KGHSH and CDR2 LQKENI. This CDR3 region has 15 residues. Trimming took off 4 bases at V and 0 bases at J, with 10 bases between the two ends. The CDR3 DNA follows: TGTGCCAGCTCACGGGACGGCTACTCTGGAAACACCATATATTTT. Protein product: CASSRDGYSGNTIYF.

The chain has TRBV30 and TRBJ1-1; D gene ambiguous. The CDR3 contains 12 residues. CDR1 is GTSNPN, CDR2 SVGIG, per germline (reference sequence). Trimming took 3 bases from V and 4 from J, leaving 9 bases between them. CDR3 DNA sequence: TGTGCCTGGAGCCGAGGGTCCACTGAAGCTTTCTTT. It encodes CAWSRGSTEAFF.

This rearrangement joins TRBV11-2 to TRBJ2-2, with 9 bases lining up with TRBD2. The trim removed 1 base at V and 6 bases at J, leaving 9 bases unmatched. The CDR3 is made up of 17 amino acids. The germline V gene encodes CDR1 SGHAT and CDR2 FQNNGV. As DNA, the CDR3 is TGTGCCAGCAGCTTAGGCCCCGCGGGAGGGGTGGCCGGGGAGCTGTTTTTT. Amino acid sequence: CASSLGPAGGVAGELFF.

The chain recombines TRBV5-6 with TRBJ2-7; 10 bases fit TRBD2. Per the germline V gene, CDR1 is SGHDT and CDR2 is YYEEEE. The CDR3 is 14 residues long. With 2 bases clipped from V and 3 bases from J, the junction kept 2 bases outside the gene matches. CDR3: CASSFGLAVYEQYF. Here the CDR3 DNA reads TGTGCCAGCAGCTTCGGACTAGCGGTCTACGAGCAGTACTTC.

The V and J genes are TRBV7-2 and TRBJ2-2; the D is unclear. This CDR3 contains 14 residues. In germline, CDR1 is SGHTA, CDR2 FQGNSA. V dropped 0 bases and J dropped 4 bases, with 6 bases sitting between them. The CDR3 nucleotides are TGTGCCAGCAGCTTAGCCGCACGCACCGGGGAGCTGTTTTTT. Encoded protein: CASSLAARTGELFF.

About this clone: Within the sample, other DNA sequences also encode this same CDR3. The CDR3 here is CASSLVGTTGELFF. CDR3 DNA sequence: TGCGCCAGCAGCTTGGTGGGAACGACCGGGGAGCTGTTTTTT. The gene calls are TRBV5-1 and TRBJ2-2; D uncertain. Trimming left V 0 bases short and J 5 bases short, with 8 bases between. CDR3 size: 14 residues. Germline V CDR1 and CDR2: SGHRS, YFSETQ.